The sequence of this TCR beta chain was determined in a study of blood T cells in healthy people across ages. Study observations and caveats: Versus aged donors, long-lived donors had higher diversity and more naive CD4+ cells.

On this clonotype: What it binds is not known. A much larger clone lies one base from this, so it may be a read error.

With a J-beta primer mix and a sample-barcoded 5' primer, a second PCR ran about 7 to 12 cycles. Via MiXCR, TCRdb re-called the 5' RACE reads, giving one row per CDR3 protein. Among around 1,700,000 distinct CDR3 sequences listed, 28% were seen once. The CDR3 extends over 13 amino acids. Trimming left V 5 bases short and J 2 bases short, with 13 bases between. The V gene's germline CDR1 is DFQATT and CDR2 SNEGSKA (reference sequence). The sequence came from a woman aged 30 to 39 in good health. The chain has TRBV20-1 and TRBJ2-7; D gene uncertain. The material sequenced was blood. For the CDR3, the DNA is TGCAGTGCTTCCCGCTGCCGCCCCTACGAGCAGTACTTC. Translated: CSASRCRPYEQYF.